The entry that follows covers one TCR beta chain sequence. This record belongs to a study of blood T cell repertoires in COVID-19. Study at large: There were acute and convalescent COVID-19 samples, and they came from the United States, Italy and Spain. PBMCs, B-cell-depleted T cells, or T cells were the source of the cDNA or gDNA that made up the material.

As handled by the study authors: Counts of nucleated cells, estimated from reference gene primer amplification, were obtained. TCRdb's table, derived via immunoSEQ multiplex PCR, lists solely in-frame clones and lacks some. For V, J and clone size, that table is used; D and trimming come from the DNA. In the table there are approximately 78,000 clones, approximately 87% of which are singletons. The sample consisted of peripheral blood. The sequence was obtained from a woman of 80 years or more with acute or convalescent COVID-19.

CDR3 nucleotides: TGTGCCAGCAGGCCGGGACAGCCCTTTGGAAATGAGCAGTTCTTC. Translated: CASRPGQPFGNEQFF. The rearrangement joins TRBV27 to TRBJ2-1, with 7 bases that match TRBD1. This CDR3 has 15 amino acids. The V segment lost 6 bases and the J segment 7 bases; nucleotides outside the gene matches: 12. Germline CDR1 is MNHEY and CDR2 is SMNVEV (reference sequence).